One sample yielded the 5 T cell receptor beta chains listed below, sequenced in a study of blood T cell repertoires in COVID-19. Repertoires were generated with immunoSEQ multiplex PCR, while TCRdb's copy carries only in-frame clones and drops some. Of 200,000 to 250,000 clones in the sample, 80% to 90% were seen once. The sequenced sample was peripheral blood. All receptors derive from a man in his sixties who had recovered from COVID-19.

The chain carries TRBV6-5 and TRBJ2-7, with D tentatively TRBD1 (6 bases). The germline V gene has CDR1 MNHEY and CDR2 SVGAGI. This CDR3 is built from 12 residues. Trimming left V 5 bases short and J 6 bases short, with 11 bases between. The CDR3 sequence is CASSPTGREQYF. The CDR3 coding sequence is TGTGCCAGCAGTCCTACAGGGCGCGAGCAGTACTTC.

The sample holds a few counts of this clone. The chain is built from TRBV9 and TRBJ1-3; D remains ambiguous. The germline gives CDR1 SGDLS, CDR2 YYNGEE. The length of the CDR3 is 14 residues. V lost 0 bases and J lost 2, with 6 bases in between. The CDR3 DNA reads TGTGCCAGCAGCGTAGGCGGGGCTGGAAACACCATATATTTT. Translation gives CASSVGGAGNTIYF.

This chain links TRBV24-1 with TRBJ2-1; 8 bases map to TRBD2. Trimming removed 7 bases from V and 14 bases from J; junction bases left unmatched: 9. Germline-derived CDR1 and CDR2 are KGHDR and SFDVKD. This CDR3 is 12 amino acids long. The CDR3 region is CATRLAGGREFF. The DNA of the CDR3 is TGTGCCACCAGACTGGCGGGAGGAAGGGAGTTCTTC.

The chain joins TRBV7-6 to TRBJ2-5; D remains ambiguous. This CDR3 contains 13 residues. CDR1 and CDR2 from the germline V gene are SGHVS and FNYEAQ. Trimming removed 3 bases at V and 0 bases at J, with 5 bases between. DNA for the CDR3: TGTGCCAGCAGCTTTACATACCAAGAGACCCAGTACTTC. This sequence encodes CASSFTYQETQYF. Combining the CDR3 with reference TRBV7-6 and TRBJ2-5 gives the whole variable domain GAGVSQSPRYKVTKRGQDVALRCDPISGHVSLYWYRQALGQGPEFLTYFNYEAQQDKSGLPNDRFSAERPEGSISTLTIQRTEQRDSAMYRCASSFTYQETQYFGPGTRLLVL.

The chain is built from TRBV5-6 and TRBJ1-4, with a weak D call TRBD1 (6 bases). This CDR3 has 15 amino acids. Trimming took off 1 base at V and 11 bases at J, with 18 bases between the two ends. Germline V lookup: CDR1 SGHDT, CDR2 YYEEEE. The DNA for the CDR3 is TGTGCCAGCAGCTTGAGGGGACACGGATTTCAGAAACTGTTTTTT. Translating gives CASSLRGHGFQKLFF.